The entry that follows covers one TCR beta chain sequence. What it binds is unknown. The CDR3 spans 14 residues. Germline CDR1 reads SEHNR; CDR2 reads FQNEAQ (reference sequence). Trimming removed 4 bases from V and 7 bases from J; junction bases left unmatched: 4. The source of the sample is a study of T cell responses to AZD1222 COVID-19 vaccine. Study-level results: Spike-wide coverage was observed for vaccine-associated CD4 TCRs, with dominant responses at 160-218 and 743-854. The repertoires were collected only after the peak T cell response. Donors were largely white British and mainly female; clonal diversity was possibly underestimated. The reported proportion of spike-specific TCRs targeting unmutated variant regions was nearly half.

Method: immunoSEQ multiplex PCR; TCRdb's copy keeps in-frame clones and lacks some. The data contain tens of thousands of clones, around nine tenths of them singletons. The sequence was obtained from an adult in good health. The V call is TRBV7-9, the J call TRBJ1-6, with 7 bases fitting TRBD1. Sample: peripheral blood, taken on day 0 of AZD1222 vaccination. CDR3 region: CASSSTGKNSPLHF. The CDR3 nucleotides are TGTGCCAGCAGCTCGACAGGGAAGAATTCACCCCTCCACTTT.